The 23 T cell receptor beta chains presented below share a single source sample, sequenced in a study of shared clonotypes between healthy human individuals. Positively selected for CCR7, the CD45RO-negative cells used as naive CD8 cells excluded terminally differentiated effector memory CD45RA+ cells. Repertoires were generated with immunoSEQ multiplex PCR, while TCRdb's copy carries only in-frame clones and drops some. Of about 2.1 million clones detected, more than 85% appear once; the ten largest clones hold approximately 1.7%. Sequenced input: naive CD8+ T cells from PBMCs. These receptors were obtained from a man younger than 35 in good health. Some clones in this sample may be carry-over from other donors' samples.

The gene calls are TRBV2 and TRBJ1-2, with TRBD1 as a possible D gene (5 bases). CDR1 SNHLY and CDR2 FYNNEI come from the germline V gene. This CDR3 is 17 amino acids long. Trimming left V 8 bases short and J 1 base short, with 23 bases between. The CDR3 spells CASLGGDLNLHNYGYTF. The CDR3 coding sequence is TGTGCCAGCCTGGGAGGGGACCTAAATCTACATAACTATGGCTACACCTTC.

The CDR3 protein is CASSAHPSGKNIQYF. Here the CDR3 DNA reads TGTGCCAGCAGTGCGCACCCTAGCGGCAAAAACATTCAGTACTTC. The chain employs TRBV28 and TRBJ2-4, with TRBD2 identical over 7 bases. Trimming at V came to 5 bases and at J to 3 bases, leaving 7 bases not matched to a gene. Germline CDR1 and CDR2: MDHEN and SYDVKM. CDR3 length: 15 residues.

V and J are TRBV27 and TRBJ1-2; D may be TRBD1 (6 bases). The germline CDR1 and CDR2 sequences are MNHEY and SMNVEV (reference sequence). Trimming left V 5 bases short and J 3 bases short, with 13 bases between. The CDR3 is made up of 14 amino acids. The CDR3: CASSPRGADYGYTF. CDR3 nucleotide sequence: TGTGCCAGCAGTCCTCGGGGGGCGGACTATGGCTACACCTTC.

The chain has TRBV7-3 and TRBJ1-3; maybe TRBD1 (5 bases). V gave up 0 bases and J gave up 4 bases, with 10 bases separating them. This CDR3 contains 15 residues. Germline CDR1 reads SGHTA; CDR2 reads FQGTGA. In nucleotides, the CDR3 is TGTGCCAGCAGCTTAACGGGGGGTTACGGAAACACCATATATTTT. Its protein is CASSLTGGYGNTIYF.

The chain uses TRBV15 and TRBJ1-4, with D maybe TRBD1 (6 bases). The germline CDR1 and CDR2 sequences are LNHNV and YYDKDF (reference sequence). The CDR3 is made up of 14 amino acids. V lost 6 bases, J lost 7 bases, and 15 bases lay in between. The CDR3: CATRGRRGVEKLFF. The CDR3 bases are TGTGCCACCAGGGGCCGGAGGGGGGTTGAAAAACTGTTTTTT.

As for this clone: One junction end does not reproduce the germline sequence, and a read error may be involved. The J gene is TRBJ2-2, the V gene TRBV4-1; D is perhaps TRBD1 (5 bases). Germline-derived CDR1 and CDR2 are MGHRA and YSYEKL. CDR3 length equals 15 residues. The CDR3 here is CASSQGPGNAGELFF. For the CDR3, the DNA is TGCGCCAGCAGCCAAGGACCAGGGAACGCCGGGGAGCTGTTTTTT.

Note on this clone: Other nucleotide sequences in the sample specify the same CDR3. The rearrangement uses TRBV28 and TRBJ1-1; 8 nucleotides line up with TRBD1. This CDR3 contains 14 residues. V gave up 7 bases and J gave up 5 bases; unmatched junction bases: 9. Per the germline V gene, CDR1 is MDHEN and CDR2 is SYDVKM. CDR3 nucleotides: TGTGCCAGCACTCGCGACAGGGGAGGAACTGAAGCTTTCTTT. Amino acid sequence: CASTRDRGGTEAFF. Full variable domain (rest looked up from reference TRBV28 and TRBJ1-1): DVKVTQSSRYLVKRTGEKVFLECVQDMDHENMFWYRQDPGLGLRLIYFSYDVKMKEKGDIPEGYSVSREKKERFSLILESASTNQTSMYLCASTRDRGGTEAFFGQGTRLTVV.

V usage is TRBV11-2 and J usage is TRBJ2-5, with D possibly being TRBD2 (5 bases). Trimming took 3 bases from V and 5 from J, leaving 19 bases between them. Germline-derived CDR1 and CDR2 are SGHAT and FQNNGV. The CDR3 spans 16 residues. The CDR3 DNA reads TGTGCCAGCAGCTTCTGGCCGGGGAGTACGGGTGAGACCCAGTACTTC. It translates to CASSFWPGSTGETQYF.

The V and J genes are TRBV9 and TRBJ2-5; 7 bases agree with TRBD1. After removal of 3 bases from V and 6 bases from J, the junction contained 5 bases not matched to a gene. CDR3 length: 13 amino acids. The germline V gene has CDR1 SGDLS and CDR2 YYNGEE. This CDR3 reads CASSEGQRKTQYF. In nucleotides, the CDR3 is TGTGCCAGCAGCGAGGGACAGAGGAAGACCCAGTACTTC.

A single count supports this clone. This rearrangement joins TRBV15 to TRBJ2-7; TRBD1 aligns across 10 bases. This CDR3 is 14 amino acids long. The J segment lost 5 bases and the V segment lost 3 bases, leaving 4 bases of the junction unmatched. In germline, CDR1 is LNHNV, CDR2 YYDKDF (reference sequence). Written as DNA, the CDR3 is TGTGCCACCAGCAGGCCCGGGACAGGGGACGAGCAGTACTTC. It encodes CATSRPGTGDEQYF.

The chain has TRBV30 and TRBJ2-7; tentatively, D is TRBD1 (6 bases). The germline CDR1 and CDR2 sequences are GTSNPN and SVGIG (reference sequence). CDR3 length equals 14 residues. The V end was cut by 4 bases, the J end by 2 bases, with 15 bases between. The CDR3 is CAWIATGLTYEQYF. DNA for the CDR3: TGTGCCTGGATAGCGACAGGACTTACCTACGAGCAGTACTTC.

V and J are TRBV5-1 and TRBJ1-2; the D gene is possibly TRBD1 (6 bases). CDR3 size: 16 residues. In germline, CDR1 is SGHRS, CDR2 YFSETQ. The germline V and J ends were trimmed by 0 bases and 0 bases, with 12 bases remaining between them. CDR3 sequence: CASSLGQGPSNYGYTF. The CDR3 DNA is TGCGCCAGCAGCTTGGGGCAGGGGCCATCTAACTATGGCTACACCTTC.

The chain joins TRBV7-9 to TRBJ1-1; TRBD1 agrees at 7 bases. The germline V gene has CDR1 SEHNR and CDR2 FQNEAQ (reference sequence). The CDR3 consists of 15 residues. The junction had 9 bases not matched to a gene; V was cut back by 6 bases and J by 2 bases. The DNA of the CDR3 is TGTGCCAGCAGGGGCCGGGACAGCGATAACACTGAAGCTTTCTTT. Translating gives CASRGRDSDNTEAFF.

The V gene is TRBV25-1, the J gene TRBJ2-7; tentatively, D is TRBD2 (5 bases). V lost 4 bases and J lost 4, with 17 bases in between. CDR1 MGHDK and CDR2 SYGVNS come from the germline V gene. This CDR3 region has 15 residues. CDR3 in amino acids: CASSGLERGVYEQYF. Here the CDR3 DNA reads TGTGCCAGCAGTGGGCTGGAACGGGGAGTGTACGAGCAGTACTTC.

The rearrangement joins TRBV6-5 to TRBJ2-7; a weak D match, TRBD2 (6 bases). Per germline, CDR1 MNHEY and CDR2 SVGAGI. The CDR3 has 13 amino acids. Deletions cut 6 bases from V and 2 bases from J, with 11 bases between. The CDR3 is CASSQLATYEQYF. DNA of the CDR3: TGTGCCAGCAGCCAACTAGCCACCTACGAGCAGTACTTC.

CDR3 residues: CSVSYRDRPAGANVLTF. CDR3 bases: TGCAGCGTGAGCTACCGGGACAGGCCTGCGGGGGCCAACGTCCTGACTTTC. This chain connects TRBV29-1 to TRBJ2-6, with 8 bases identical to TRBD1. Germline assignment: CDR1 SQVTM and CDR2 ANQGSEA. This CDR3 spans 17 amino acids. The ends lost 6 bases at V and 4 bases at J; junction bases unmatched: 14.

J is TRBJ2-5 and V is TRBV28; D possibly corresponds to TRBD2 (6 bases). The CDR3 is 14 residues long. CDR1 is MDHEN, CDR2 SYDVKM, per germline. Trimming cost V 3 bases and J 4 bases, with 12 bases left between them. Here the CDR3 reads CASSFWEERETQYF. DNA of the CDR3: TGTGCCAGCAGTTTCTGGGAGGAGAGAGAGACCCAGTACTTC.

CDR3: CAISEVANTIYF. The CDR3 region has the DNA TGTGCCATCAGTGAGGTAGCGAACACCATATATTTT. This sequence joins TRBV10-3 and TRBJ1-3; the D is unclear. CDR1 ENHRY and CDR2 SYGVKD come from the germline V gene. Deletions cut 2 bases from V and 7 bases from J, with 6 bases between. This CDR3 has 12 amino acids.

The rearrangement links TRBV29-1 to TRBJ2-2; 7 positions match TRBD2. The ends lost 0 bases at V and 5 bases at J; junction bases unmatched: 9. Germline V gives CDR1 SQVTM, CDR2 ANQGSEA. This CDR3 has 16 residues. The CDR3 bases are TGCAGCGTTGAAGATGCTAGCGGAGTTGGTACCGGGGAGCTGTTTTTT. Amino acid sequence: CSVEDASGVGTGELFF.

CDR3 bases: TGTGCCAGCAGTTTACGATCCCGCACAGATACGCAGTATTTT. Protein: CASSLRSRTDTQYF. The chain joins TRBV27 to TRBJ2-3; D is unclear. Germline V gene sequence: CDR1 MNHEY, CDR2 SMNVEV (reference sequence). With 2 bases removed from V and 1 base from J, the gap between germline ends came to 7 bases. The CDR3 sequence is 14 residues long.

The V and J genes are TRBV9 and TRBJ1-6; TRBD1 matches 10 bases. This CDR3 has 15 amino acids. Trimming cost V 3 bases and J 7 bases; bases outside gene matches: 4. Germline V gene data show CDR1 as SGDLS and CDR2 as YYNGEE. The CDR3 protein is CASSGRQGANSPLHF. The CDR3 DNA reads TGTGCCAGCAGCGGACGACAGGGGGCAAATTCACCCCTCCACTTT.

The rearrangement joins TRBV5-8 to TRBJ1-6; TRBD1 matches 7 bases. With V trimmed by 5 bases and J by 0 bases, 8 bases remained unmatched. The CDR3 runs 17 residues. CDR1 SGHTS and CDR2 YDEGEE come from the germline V gene. This CDR3 is CASRPGQTSSYNSPLHF. The CDR3 DNA follows: TGTGCCAGCAGGCCGGGACAGACGAGCTCCTATAATTCACCCCTCCACTTT.

The chain combines TRBV11-1 with TRBJ2-7; D might be TRBD2 (6 bases). Trimming left V 4 bases short and J 0 bases short, with 16 bases between. Germline CDR1 SGHAT, CDR2 FQDESV (reference sequence). The CDR3 loop spans 16 amino acids. This CDR3 is CASSSDGGFSSYEQYF. The DNA of the CDR3 is TGTGCCAGCAGCTCTGACGGGGGATTTAGCTCCTACGAGCAGTACTTC. Together with reference TRBV11-1 and TRBJ2-7, the CDR3 gives the full variable domain: EAEVAQSPRYKITEKSQAVAFWCDPISGHATLYWYRQILGQGPELLVQFQDESVVDDSQLPKDRFSAERLKGVDSTLKIQPAELGDSAMYLCASSSDGGFSSYEQYFGPGTRLTVT.